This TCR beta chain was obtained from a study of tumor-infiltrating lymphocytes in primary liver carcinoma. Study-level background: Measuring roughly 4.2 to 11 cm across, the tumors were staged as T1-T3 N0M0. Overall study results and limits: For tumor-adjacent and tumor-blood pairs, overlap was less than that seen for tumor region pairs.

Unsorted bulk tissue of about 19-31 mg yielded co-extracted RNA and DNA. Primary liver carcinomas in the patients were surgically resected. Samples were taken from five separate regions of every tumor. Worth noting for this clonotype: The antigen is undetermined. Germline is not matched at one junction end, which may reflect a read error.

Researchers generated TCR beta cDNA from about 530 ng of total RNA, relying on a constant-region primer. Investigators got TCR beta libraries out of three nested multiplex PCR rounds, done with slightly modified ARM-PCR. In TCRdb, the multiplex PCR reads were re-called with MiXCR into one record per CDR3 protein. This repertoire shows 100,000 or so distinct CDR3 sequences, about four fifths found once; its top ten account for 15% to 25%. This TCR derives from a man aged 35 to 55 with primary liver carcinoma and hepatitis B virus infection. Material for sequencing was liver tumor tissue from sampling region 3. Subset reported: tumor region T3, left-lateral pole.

DNA of the CDR3: TGTGCCAGCAGCTTGGGACTAGCGGAGACCGGGGAGTTGCTTTTT. As protein: CASSLGLAETGELLF. J is TRBJ2-2 and V is TRBV5-4; 9 bases align to TRBD2. This CDR3 is built from 15 residues. Germline CDR1 SGHNT, CDR2 YYREEE (reference sequence).